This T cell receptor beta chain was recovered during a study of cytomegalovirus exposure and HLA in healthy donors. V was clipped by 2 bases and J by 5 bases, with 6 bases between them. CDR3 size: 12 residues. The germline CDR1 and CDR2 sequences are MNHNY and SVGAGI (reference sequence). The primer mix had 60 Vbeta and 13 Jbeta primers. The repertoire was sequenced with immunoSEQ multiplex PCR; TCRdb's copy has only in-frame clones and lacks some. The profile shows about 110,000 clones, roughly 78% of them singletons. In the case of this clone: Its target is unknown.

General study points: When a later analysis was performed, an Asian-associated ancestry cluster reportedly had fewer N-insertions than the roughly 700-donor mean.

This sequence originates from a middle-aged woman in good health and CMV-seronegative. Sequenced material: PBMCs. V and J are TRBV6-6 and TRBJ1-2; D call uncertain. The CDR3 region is CASSYREYGYTF. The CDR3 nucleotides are TGTGCCAGCAGTTACAGAGAGTATGGCTACACCTTC.